The clone carrying this T cell receptor (beta chain) was seen ten or more times. Its specificity is not known. This sample stems from a study of blood T cells in healthy people across ages. The CDR3 has 14 amino acids. The V gene lost 0 bases and the J gene lost 5 bases, with 10 bases spanning the gap. Germline CDR1 is ENHRY and CDR2 is SYGVKD. PCR was performed a second time for roughly 6 to 12 cycles using a sample-barcoded 5' primer and a J-beta primer mix. Sequencing recovered at least 2.5 million CDR3-containing paired-end reads from each sample. Each CDR3 protein is one row after TCRdb ran MiXCR on the 5' RACE reads. The table lists around 1.1 million distinct CDR3 sequences, around two fifths of them singletons, with around 14% in the top ten. Study-wide results and limits: Long-lived donors had more naive CD4+ cells and higher diversity than aged donors. Roughly linearly, TCR beta diversity per million T cells fell as age increased.

Researchers report isolating at least 6.5 million PBMCs per sample. The chain recombines TRBV10-3 with TRBJ1-2; maybe TRBD1 (5 bases). Sequencing input: blood. The TCR originated in a young man in good health. The CDR3 DNA sequence: TGTGCCATCAGTGAGTCGCCAGGGTCTTATGGCTACACCTTC. It translates to CAISESPGSYGYTF.